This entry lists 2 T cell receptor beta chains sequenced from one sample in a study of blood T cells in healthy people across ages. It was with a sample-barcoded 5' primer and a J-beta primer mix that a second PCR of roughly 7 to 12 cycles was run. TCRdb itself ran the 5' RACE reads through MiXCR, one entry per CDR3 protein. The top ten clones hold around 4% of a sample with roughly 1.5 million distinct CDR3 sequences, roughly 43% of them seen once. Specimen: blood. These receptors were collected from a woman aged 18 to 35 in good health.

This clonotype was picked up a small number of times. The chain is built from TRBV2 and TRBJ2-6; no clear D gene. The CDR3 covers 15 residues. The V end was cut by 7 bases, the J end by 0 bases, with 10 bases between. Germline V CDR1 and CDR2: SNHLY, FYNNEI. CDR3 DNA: TGTGCCAGCAACGGTCCAAACTCTGGGGCCAACGTCCTGACTTTC. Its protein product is CASNGPNSGANVLTF.

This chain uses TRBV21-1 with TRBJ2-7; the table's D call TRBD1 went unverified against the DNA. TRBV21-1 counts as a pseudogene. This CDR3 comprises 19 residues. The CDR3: CASTLHGGSVPKFSYEQYF. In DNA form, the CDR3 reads TGTGCCAGCACCCTTCACGGGGGCTCCGTCCCCAAGTTCTCCTACGAGCAGTACTTC.